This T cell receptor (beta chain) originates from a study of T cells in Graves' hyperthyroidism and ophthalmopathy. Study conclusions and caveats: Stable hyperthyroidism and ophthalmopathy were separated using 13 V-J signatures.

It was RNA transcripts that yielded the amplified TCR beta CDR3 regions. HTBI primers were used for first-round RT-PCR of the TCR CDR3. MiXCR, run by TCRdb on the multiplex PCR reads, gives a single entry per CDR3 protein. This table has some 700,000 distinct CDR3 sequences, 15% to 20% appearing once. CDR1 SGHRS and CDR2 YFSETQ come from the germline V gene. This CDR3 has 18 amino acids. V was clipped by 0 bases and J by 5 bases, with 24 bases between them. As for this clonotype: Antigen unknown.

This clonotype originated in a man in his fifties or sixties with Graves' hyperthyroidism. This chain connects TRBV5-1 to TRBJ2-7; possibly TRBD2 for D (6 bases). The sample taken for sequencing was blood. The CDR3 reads CASSLARVGGVGSHEQYF. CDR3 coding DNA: TGCGCCAGCAGCTTGGCTCGAGTCGGGGGAGTCGGGTCCCACGAGCAGTACTTC.